What follows is one T cell receptor (beta chain) and its context. Its antigen is not known. The CDR3 is made up of 15 amino acids. Germline values: CDR1 SNHLY, CDR2 FYNNEI. Trimming removed 3 bases from V and 9 bases from J; junction bases left unmatched: 11. This record comes from a study of identifying expanded T cells in peripheral blood. Study-wide results and caveats: Across healthy donors, higher total template counts meant significantly greater roughly two-week count variance.

Healthy donors had no documented immune events, such as infections, while sampled. Some clones are missing from TCRdb's copy, which holds only in-frame ones; the method was immunoSEQ multiplex PCR. The sample carries around 100,000 clones, around nine tenths recorded once. This clonotype was sampled from a person aged 18 to 75 in good health. J is TRBJ2-1 and V is TRBV2; 7 bases match TRBD2. Input material: blood. The CDR3 reads CASSETGLIRGEQFF. Written as DNA, the CDR3 is TGTGCCAGCAGTGAGACGGGACTAATTCGGGGTGAGCAGTTCTTC.